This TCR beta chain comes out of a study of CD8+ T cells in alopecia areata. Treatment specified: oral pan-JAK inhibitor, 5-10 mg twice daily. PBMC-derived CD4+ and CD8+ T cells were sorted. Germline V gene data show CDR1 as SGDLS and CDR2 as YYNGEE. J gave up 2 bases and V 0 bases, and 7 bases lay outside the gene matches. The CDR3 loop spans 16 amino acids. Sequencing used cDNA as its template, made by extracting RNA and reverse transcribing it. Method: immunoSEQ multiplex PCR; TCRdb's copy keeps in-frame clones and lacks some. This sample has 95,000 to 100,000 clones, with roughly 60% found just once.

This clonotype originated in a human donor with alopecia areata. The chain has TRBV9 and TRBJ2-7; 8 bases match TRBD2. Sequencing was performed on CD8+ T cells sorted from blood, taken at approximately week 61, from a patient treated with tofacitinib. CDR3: CASSVDVTSGTYEQYF. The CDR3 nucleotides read TGTGCCAGCAGCGTAGATGTCACTAGCGGCACCTACGAGCAGTACTTC.